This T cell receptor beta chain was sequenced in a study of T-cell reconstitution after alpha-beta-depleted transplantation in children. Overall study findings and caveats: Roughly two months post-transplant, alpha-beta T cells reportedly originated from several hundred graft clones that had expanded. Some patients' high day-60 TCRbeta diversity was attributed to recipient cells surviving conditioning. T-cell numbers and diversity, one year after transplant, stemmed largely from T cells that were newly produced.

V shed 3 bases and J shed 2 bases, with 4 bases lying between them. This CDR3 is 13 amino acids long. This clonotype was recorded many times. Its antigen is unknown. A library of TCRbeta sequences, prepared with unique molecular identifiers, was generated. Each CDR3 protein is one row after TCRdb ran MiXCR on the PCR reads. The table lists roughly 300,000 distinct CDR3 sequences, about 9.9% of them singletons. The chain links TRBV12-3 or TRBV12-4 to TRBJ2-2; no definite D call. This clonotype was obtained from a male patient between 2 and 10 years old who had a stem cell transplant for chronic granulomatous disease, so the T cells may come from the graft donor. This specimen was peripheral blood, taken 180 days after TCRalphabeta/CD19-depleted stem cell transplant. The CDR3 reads CASSLYNTGELFF. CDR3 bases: TGTGCCAGCAGTTTGTACAACACCGGGGAGCTGTTTTTT.